Sequencing of this T cell receptor beta chain was carried out in a study of beta chain features in type 1 diabetes. Study observations and caveats: Cells with high TCR expression could be over-represented by cDNA sequencing. Sampled from patients, naive, central memory and Treg TCRB repertoires appeared more similar than those sampled from healthy donors. Shortening that was moderate but significant affected the TCRB CDR3s of Type 1 diabetes patients in all four CD4+ subsets.

Germline assignment: CDR1 SQVTM and CDR2 ANQGSEA. The V gene lost 7 bases and the J gene lost 0 bases, with 16 bases spanning the gap. CDR3 length: 14 residues. In regard to this clone: Its antigen is not known.

The isolated RNA, all of it, was reverse transcribed, so expressed TCRB transcripts were what got sequenced. Average reads for naive, central memory and regulatory T cell samples were roughly 3.5 million. Sequencing was performed with immunoSEQ multiplex PCR; in TCRdb, only in-frame clones are kept and a portion is missing. The sample has under 350,000 clones, roughly an eighth seen once. The chain joins TRBV29-1 to TRBJ2-7, with D perhaps matching TRBD2 (5 bases). The receptor was isolated from a man aged 30 to 39 with type 1 diabetes. The sample was naive CD4+ T cells from blood. The chain's CDR3 is CSARTSGNSYEQYF. DNA for the CDR3: TGCAGCGCCCGAACGAGCGGCAACTCCTACGAGCAGTACTTC.